A selection of T cell receptor beta chains follows, all from one sample in a study of T-cell memory formation after mild COVID-19. TCRdb ran MiXCR on the 5' RACE reads and lists one entry per CDR3 protein. The table includes more than 200,000 distinct CDR3 sequences, about a sixth detected once. Sequenced input: PBMCs or a T cell subset sorted from them (not recorded which). The receptors come from a man aged 18 to 29 who had mild COVID-19 (a few samples of this study predate the infection). Cell type and time point are not known. CDR3s include the opening cysteine and the closing phenylalanine or tryptophan. A D gene is named only where the DNA matches it firmly. The size of a clone is reported for some rows only, either as once, few or many, or as a class for expanded clones.

>TRBV27|TRBJ1-1|few|TRBD1
CASSSGTGGREAFF
TGTGCCAGCAGTTCCGGGACAGGGGGGAGAGAAGCTTTCTTT
>TRBV5-4|TRBJ1-1|-|-
CASSRFGTWRAFF
TGTGCCAGCAGCCGATTTGGGACTTGGCGGGCTTTCTTT
>TRBV7-9|TRBJ1-5|-|TRBD1
CATDRVGGNQPQHF
TGTGCCACCGACAGGGTTGGCGGCAATCAGCCCCAGCATTTT
>TRBV18|TRBJ2-5|-|-
CASSPAQTQYF
TGTGCCAGCTCACCCGCCCAGACCCAGTACTTC
>TRBV20-1|TRBJ1-1|-|-
CSARNYEGLIAEAFF
TGCAGTGCTAGGAACTACGAGGGACTGATAGCTGAAGCTTTCTTT
>TRBV11-2|TRBJ2-1|-|TRBD1
CASSYRGTEQFF
TGTGCCAGCAGCTACAGGGGTACTGAGCAGTTCTTC
>TRBV5-1|TRBJ1-1|many|TRBD1
CASSLVTGDTEAFF
TGCGCCAGCAGCTTGGTGACAGGGGACACTGAAGCTTTCTTT
>TRBV7-2|TRBJ2-1|-|TRBD2
CASSLARISGGARSYNEQFF
TGTGCCAGCAGCTTAGCTAGGATTAGCGGGGGGGCGCGCTCCTACAATGAGCAGTTCTTC
>TRBV9|TRBJ2-5|-|TRBD2
CASSVSGGENQETQYF
TGTGCCAGCAGCGTGAGCGGGGGAGAGAACCAAGAGACCCAGTACTTC
>TRBV12-3/TRBV12-4|TRBJ2-7|-|-
CASSSRQYYEQYF
TGTGCCAGCAGTTCGCGACAGTACTACGAGCAGTACTTC
>TRBV7-9|TRBJ2-5|-|TRBD2
CACAWLAGNPETQYF
TGTGCTTGCGCTTGGTTAGCGGGCAACCCAGAGACCCAGTACTTC
>TRBV6-5|TRBJ1-2|few|TRBD1
CASSYGDRTGYTF
TGTGCCAGCAGCTACGGGGACAGGACGGGATACACCTTC